This T cell receptor beta chain originates from a study of cytomegalovirus exposure and HLA in healthy donors. It was the approximately 130-subject validation cohort, separate from the approximately 690-subject first cohort, to which the donors belonged. Points on this clone: Its specificity is unknown.

General study results and limits: The authors enumerated around 150 TCR beta chains as linked to cytomegalovirus.

The CDR3 loop spans 16 amino acids. Trimming removed 3 bases at V and 5 bases at J, with 17 bases between. CDR1 and CDR2 (germline): MGHRA, YSYEKL. Produced via immunoSEQ multiplex PCR; TCRdb's table is partial and in-frame only. This table has 250,000 to 400,000 clones, approximately 91% appearing once. The clonotype was recovered from a man aged 25-45 years in good health and CMV-seronegative. V usage is TRBV4-1 and J usage is TRBJ2-1; possibly TRBD2 for D (7 bases). Material for sequencing was PBMCs. This CDR3 is CASSHPGGQLDNEQFF. The CDR3 DNA reads TGCGCCAGCAGCCATCCGGGGGGCCAGCTGGACAATGAGCAGTTCTTC.